Listed below are T cell receptor beta chains from one sample, sequenced in a study of chemoradiotherapy in HPV16-positive cancers. Produced via immunoSEQ multiplex PCR; TCRdb's table is partial and in-frame only. The repertoire consists of 930 or so clones, with more than 65% occurring once and the leading ten covering about 5%. The sample here was tumor tissue, taken from a patient who underwent chemoradiotherapy. These receptors originate from a human donor with HPV-associated anogenital cancer. Each CDR3 is given with its conserved first and last residue. D genes are given only for firm matches. Rows may omit the clone size; those that give it use once, few, many or a size class.

d_gene,abundance,j_gene,v_gene,CDR3nt,CDR3aa
TRBD2,.,TRBJ2-5,TRBV5-6,TGTGCCAGCAACTGGTGGGGGAGGGCCCGTGAGACCCAGTACTTC,CASNWWGRARETQYF
.,few,TRBJ1-1,TRBV19,TGTGCCAGTAGTACCGCAGGGTTGGGGACTGAAGCTTTCTTT,CASSTAGLGTEAFF
.,.,TRBJ2-1,TRBV9,TGTGCCAGCAGCGTAGGGATAGCGACCTACAATGAGCAGTTCTTC,CASSVGIATYNEQFF
.,.,TRBJ2-5,TRBV6-5,TGTGCCAGCGATCCGGGACTCCAAGAGACCCAGTACTTC,CASDPGLQETQYF
TRBD2,.,TRBJ2-2,TRBV9,TGTGCCAGCAGCGCTCCGGGACTAGCGGCCACCGGGGAGCTGTTTTTT,CASSAPGLAATGELFF
.,.,TRBJ2-2,TRBV6-4,TGTGCCAGCAGTGAAGGGACTTTTGCCGGGGAGCTGTTTTTT,CASSEGTFAGELFF
.,.,TRBJ1-5,TRBV6-6,TGTGCCAGCAGTTACGGGCAGTTTTATCAGCCCCAGCATTTT,CASSYGQFYQPQHF
TRBD1,.,TRBJ1-6,TRBV28,TGTGCCAGCAGTTCCTCCGGGACAGGGGATAATTCACCCCTCCACTTT,CASSSSGTGDNSPLHF
.,.,TRBJ2-3,TRBV7-3,TGTGCCAGCAGCTTAAATTCCGGCACGGATACGCAGTATTTT,CASSLNSGTDTQYF
.,.,TRBJ1-6,TRBV6-6,TGTGCCAGCAGTTACGGCAGGACGGATTCACCCCTCCACTTT,CASSYGRTDSPLHF